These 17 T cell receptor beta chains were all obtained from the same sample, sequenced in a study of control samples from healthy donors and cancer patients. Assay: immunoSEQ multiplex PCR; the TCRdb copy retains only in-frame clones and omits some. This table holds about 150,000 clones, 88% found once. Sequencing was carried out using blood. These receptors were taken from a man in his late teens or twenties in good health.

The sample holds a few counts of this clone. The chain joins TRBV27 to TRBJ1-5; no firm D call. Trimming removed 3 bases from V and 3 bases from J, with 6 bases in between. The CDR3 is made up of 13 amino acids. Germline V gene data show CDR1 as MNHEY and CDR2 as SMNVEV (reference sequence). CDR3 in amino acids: CASSFGVNQPQHF. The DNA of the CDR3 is TGTGCCAGCAGTTTTGGAGTCAATCAGCCCCAGCATTTT.

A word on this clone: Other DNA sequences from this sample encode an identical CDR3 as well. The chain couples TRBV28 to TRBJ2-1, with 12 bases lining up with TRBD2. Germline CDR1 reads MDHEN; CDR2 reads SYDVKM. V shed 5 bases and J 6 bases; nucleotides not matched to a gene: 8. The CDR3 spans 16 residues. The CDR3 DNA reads TGTGCCAGCAGTAGCTCTAGCGGGGGGGCCGGCAATGAGCAGTTCTTC. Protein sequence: CASSSSSGGAGNEQFF.

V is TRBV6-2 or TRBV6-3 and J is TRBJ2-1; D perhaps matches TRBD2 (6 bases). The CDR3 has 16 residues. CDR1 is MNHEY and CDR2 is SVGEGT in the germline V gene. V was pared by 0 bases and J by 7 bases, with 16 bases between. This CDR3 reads CASSYSLGRGGNEQFF. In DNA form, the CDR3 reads TGTGCCAGCAGTTACTCCCTTGGGCGGGGCGGGAATGAGCAGTTCTTC.

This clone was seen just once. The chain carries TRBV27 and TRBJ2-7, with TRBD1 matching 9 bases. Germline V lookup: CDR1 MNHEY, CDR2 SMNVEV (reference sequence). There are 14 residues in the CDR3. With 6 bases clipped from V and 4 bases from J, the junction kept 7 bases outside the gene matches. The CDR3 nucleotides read TGTGCCAGCAGACCAAGGACAGGGGATTACGAGCAGTACTTC. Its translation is CASRPRTGDYEQYF.

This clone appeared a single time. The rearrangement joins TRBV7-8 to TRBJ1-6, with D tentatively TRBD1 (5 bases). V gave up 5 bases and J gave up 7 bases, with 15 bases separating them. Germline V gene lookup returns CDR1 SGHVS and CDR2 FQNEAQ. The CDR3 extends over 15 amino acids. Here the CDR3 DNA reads TGTGCCAGCAGCCCCCTCGGGGGGAACAATTCACCCCTCCACTTT. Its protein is CASSPLGGNNSPLHF. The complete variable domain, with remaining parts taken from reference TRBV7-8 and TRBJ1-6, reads GAGVSQSPRYKVAKRGQDVALRCDPISGHVSLFWYQQALGQGPEFLTYFQNEAQLDKSGLPSDRFFAERPEGSVSTLKIQRTQQEDSAVYLCASSPLGGNNSPLHFGNGTRLTVT.

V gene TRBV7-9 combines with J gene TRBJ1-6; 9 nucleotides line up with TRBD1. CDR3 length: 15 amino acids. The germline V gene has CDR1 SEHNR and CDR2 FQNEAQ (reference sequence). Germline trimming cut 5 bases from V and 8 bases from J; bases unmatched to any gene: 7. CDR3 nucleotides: TGTGCCAGCAGCCGTACCGGACAGGGGTATTCACCCCTCCACTTT. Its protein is CASSRTGQGYSPLHF. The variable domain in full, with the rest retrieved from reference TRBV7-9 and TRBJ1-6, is DTGVSQNPRHKITKRGQNVTFRCDPISEHNRLYWYRQTLGQGPEFLTYFQNEAQLEKSRLLSDRFSAERPKGSFSTLEIQRTEQGDSAMYLCASSRTGQGYSPLHFGNGTRLTVT.

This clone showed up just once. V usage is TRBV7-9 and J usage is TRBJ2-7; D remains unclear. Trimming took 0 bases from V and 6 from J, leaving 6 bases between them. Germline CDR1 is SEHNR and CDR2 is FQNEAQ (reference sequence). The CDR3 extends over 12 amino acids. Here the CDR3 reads CASSLAVGEQYF. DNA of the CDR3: TGTGCCAGCAGCTTAGCGGTCGGCGAGCAGTACTTC.

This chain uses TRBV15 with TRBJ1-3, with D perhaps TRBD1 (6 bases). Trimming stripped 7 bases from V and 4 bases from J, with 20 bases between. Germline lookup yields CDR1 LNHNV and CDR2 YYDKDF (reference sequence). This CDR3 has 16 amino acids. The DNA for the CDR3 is TGTGCCACCACCTCGTCACAGGGTGGTTTCGGAAACACCATATATTTT. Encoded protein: CATTSSQGGFGNTIYF.

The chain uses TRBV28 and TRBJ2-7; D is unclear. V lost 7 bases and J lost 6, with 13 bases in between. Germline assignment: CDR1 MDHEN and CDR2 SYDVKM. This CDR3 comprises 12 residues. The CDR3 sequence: CASNQKRFEQYF. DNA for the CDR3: TGTGCCAGCAACCAAAAAAGATTCGAGCAGTACTTC. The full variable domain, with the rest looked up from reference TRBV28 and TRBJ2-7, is DVKVTQSSRYLVKRTGEKVFLECVQDMDHENMFWYRQDPGLGLRLIYFSYDVKMKEKGDIPEGYSVSREKKERFSLILESASTNQTSMYLCASNQKRFEQYFGPGTRLTVT.

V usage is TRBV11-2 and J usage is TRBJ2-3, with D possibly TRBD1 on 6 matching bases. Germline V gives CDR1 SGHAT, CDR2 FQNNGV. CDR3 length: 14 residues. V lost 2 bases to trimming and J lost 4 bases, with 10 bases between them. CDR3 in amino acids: CASSLSRGADTQYF. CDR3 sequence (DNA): TGTGCCAGCAGCTTATCCAGGGGAGCAGATACGCAGTATTTT.

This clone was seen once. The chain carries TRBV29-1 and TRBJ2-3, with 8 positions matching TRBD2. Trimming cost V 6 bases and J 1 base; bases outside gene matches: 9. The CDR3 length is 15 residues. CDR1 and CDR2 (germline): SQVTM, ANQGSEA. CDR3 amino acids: CSVPGLAGGTDTQYF. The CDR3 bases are TGCAGCGTCCCAGGACTAGCTGGTGGCACAGATACGCAGTATTTT.

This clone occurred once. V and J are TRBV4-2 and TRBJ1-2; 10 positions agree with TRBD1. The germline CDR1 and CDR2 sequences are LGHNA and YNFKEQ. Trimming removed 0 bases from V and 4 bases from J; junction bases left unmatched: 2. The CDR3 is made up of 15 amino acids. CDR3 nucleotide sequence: TGTGCCAGCAGCCAAGATGGGACAGGGGTCTATGGCTACACCTTC. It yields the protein CASSQDGTGVYGYTF.

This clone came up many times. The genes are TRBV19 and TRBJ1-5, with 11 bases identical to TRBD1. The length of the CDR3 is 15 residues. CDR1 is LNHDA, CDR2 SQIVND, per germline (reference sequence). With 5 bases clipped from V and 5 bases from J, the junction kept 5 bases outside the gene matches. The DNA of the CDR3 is TGTGCCAGTAGTGCCGGACAGGGGGCCCATCAGCCCCAGCATTTT. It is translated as CASSAGQGAHQPQHF.

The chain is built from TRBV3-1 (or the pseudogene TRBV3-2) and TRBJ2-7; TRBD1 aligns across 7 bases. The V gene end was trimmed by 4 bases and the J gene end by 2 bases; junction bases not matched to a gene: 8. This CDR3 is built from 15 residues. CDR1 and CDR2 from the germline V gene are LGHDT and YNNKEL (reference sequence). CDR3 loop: CASSPRTGSAYEQYF. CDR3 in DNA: TGTGCCAGCAGCCCCCGGACAGGTTCTGCCTACGAGCAGTACTTC.

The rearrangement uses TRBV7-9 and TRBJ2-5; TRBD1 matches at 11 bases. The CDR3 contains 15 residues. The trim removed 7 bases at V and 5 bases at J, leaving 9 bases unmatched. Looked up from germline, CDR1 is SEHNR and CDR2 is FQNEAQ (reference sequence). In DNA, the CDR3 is TGTGCCAGCACCTCAGCGGGACAGGGGGTGGAGACCCAGTACTTC. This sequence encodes CASTSAGQGVETQYF.

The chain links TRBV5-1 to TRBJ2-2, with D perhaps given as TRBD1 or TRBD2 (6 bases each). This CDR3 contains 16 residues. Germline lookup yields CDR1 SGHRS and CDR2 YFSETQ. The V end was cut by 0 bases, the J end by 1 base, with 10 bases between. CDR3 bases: TGCGCCAGCAGCTTGGCCGGGGGCATGAACACCGGGGAGCTGTTTTTT. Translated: CASSLAGGMNTGELFF.

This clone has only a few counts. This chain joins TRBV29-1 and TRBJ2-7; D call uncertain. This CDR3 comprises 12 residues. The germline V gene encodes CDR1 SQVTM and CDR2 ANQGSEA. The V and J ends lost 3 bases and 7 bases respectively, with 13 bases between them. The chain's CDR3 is CSVEDDGWEQYF. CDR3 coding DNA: TGCAGCGTTGAGGACGACGGGTGGGAGCAGTACTTC.